This T cell receptor beta chain was identified in a study of blood T cell repertoires in COVID-19. The wider study: There were acute and convalescent COVID-19 samples, and they came from the United States, Italy and Spain. The analysed material was cDNA or gDNA that came from T cells, B-cell-depleted T cells, or PBMCs.

Germline CDR1 SEHNR, CDR2 FQNEAQ (reference sequence). The CDR3 is 16 amino acids. Unmatched junction bases numbered 10, after V lost 5 bases and J lost 7 bases. The assay was immunoSEQ multiplex PCR, and TCRdb's table has in-frame clones only and misses some. Found here are about 94,000 clones, under 90% of them singletons; the top ten hold about 20%. This chain uses TRBV7-9 with TRBJ2-7; TRBD2 aligns across 14 bases. This receptor was obtained from a human donor in a cohort sampled during active COVID-19. The sequencing sample was made of peripheral blood. CDR3 loop: CASSPTGTSGSGEQYF. DNA of the CDR3: TGTGCCAGCAGCCCGACAGGGACTAGCGGGAGTGGTGAGCAGTACTTC. Together with reference TRBV7-9 and TRBJ2-7, the CDR3 gives the full variable domain: DTGVSQNPRHKITKRGQNVTFRCDPISEHNRLYWYRQTLGQGPEFLTYFQNEAQLEKSRLLSDRFSAERPKGSFSTLEIQRTEQGDSAMYLCASSPTGTSGSGEQYFGPGTRLTVT.